The clone carrying this TCR beta chain has only a few counts. Its target is not known. TCRdb re-derived calls from the RT-PCR reads in MiXCR, one entry per CDR3 protein. The table lists roughly 790,000 distinct CDR3 sequences, 21% of them singletons. V lost 6 bases and J 5 bases, leaving 11 bases between the germline ends. The CDR3 consists of 13 residues. This entry comes from a study of response to subunit inactivated influenza vaccine. Whole-study results and caveats: New T cells are recruited in small numbers by each seasonal influenza vaccination, according to the authors' suggestion.

This chain joins TRBV12-3 or TRBV12-4 and TRBJ2-1, with D tentatively TRBD2 (6 bases). The TCR originated in a man aged 50 to 59 who received an inactivated influenza vaccine. Sequencing used PBMCs from blood, obtained about 5 days after vaccination. CDR3 loop: CASRVTRDNEQFF. DNA of the CDR3: TGTGCCAGCAGGGTGACTAGAGACAATGAGCAGTTCTTC.